These T cell receptor beta chains were read from a single sample in a study of cytomegalovirus exposure and HLA in healthy donors. TCRdb's copy holds only in-frame clones and misses some; the assay was immunoSEQ multiplex PCR. The data show about 200,000 clones, roughly four fifths seen once. Material for sequencing was PBMCs. Receptors originate from a young man in good health and CMV-seronegative. Each CDR3 is given with its conserved first and last residue.

14	TRBV5-1	TRBJ1-2	CASSAGQGAYGYTF
15	TRBV5-4	TRBJ1-2	CASTRQGQGADGYTF
16	TRBV28	TRBJ2-7	CASSYNRGSKSYEQYF
16	TRBV7-3	TRBJ2-1	CASSIPLSGSHNEQFF
17	TRBV5-1	TRBJ1-1	CASSFLQLGRDSTEAFF
16	TRBV5-1	TRBJ1-4	CASSGTGTGRGEKLFF
16	TRBV15	TRBJ1-5	CATRYGGTGVNQPQHF
16	TRBV4-1	TRBJ2-5	CASSQDSGRSQETQYF
17	TRBV5-1	TRBJ2-1	CASSSGLRPRSYNEQFF
12	TRBV29-1	TRBJ2-7	CSAGDRAYEQYF
13	TRBV6-5	TRBJ2-1	CASSYDSYNEQFF
13	TRBV5-1	TRBJ1-2	CASSLGGGAGYTF
14	TRBV7-2	TRBJ2-7	CASSTLAGGDPSLF
15	TRBV28	TRBJ2-2	CASSGTSVLTGELFF
13	TRBV10-3	TRBJ2-7	CAISKTSDYEQYF
13	TRBV15	TRBJ1-4	CATSRPPDEKLFF
16	TRBV5-5	TRBJ2-1	CASSTNREQIYNEQFF
16	TRBV5-6	TRBJ1-2	CASSLEVGAKVDGYTF
16	TRBV28	TRBJ1-6	CASSLQTGFSNSPLHF
15	TRBV7-9	TRBJ2-5	CASSLYTPLQETQYF
13	TRBV5-4	TRBJ2-7	CASSDRQGGEQYF
16	TRBV19	TRBJ1-4	CASSAQPGGGIEKLFF
15	TRBV9	TRBJ2-7	CASSVATGSAYEQYF
16	TRBV7-3	TRBJ2-1	CASSLRGSAPNNEQFF
12	TRBV7-6	TRBJ2-1	CASRDIDNEQFF
15	TRBV11-2	TRBJ2-7	CASSALTGGVYEQYF
15	TRBV7-8	TRBJ1-4	CASSLDGGTNEKLFF
15	TRBV5-4	TRBJ1-4	CASSQLGGRGEKLFF
17	TRBV27	TRBJ1-2	CASSPTSKRVSNYGYTF
15	TRBV27	TRBJ2-3	CASRGAYRPTDTQYF
15	TRBV11-2	TRBJ2-7	CASSLLGGRAEEQYF
13	TRBV6-1	TRBJ2-5	CASSGGLRETQYF
15	TRBV5-6	TRBJ1-6	CASSRRDRGWSPLHF
10	TRBV30	TRBJ1-2	CAYQRPSYTF
16	TRBV4-1	TRBJ2-1	CASSLKLADLGDEQFF
14	TRBV5-4	TRBJ2-5	CASSPPGRAETQYF